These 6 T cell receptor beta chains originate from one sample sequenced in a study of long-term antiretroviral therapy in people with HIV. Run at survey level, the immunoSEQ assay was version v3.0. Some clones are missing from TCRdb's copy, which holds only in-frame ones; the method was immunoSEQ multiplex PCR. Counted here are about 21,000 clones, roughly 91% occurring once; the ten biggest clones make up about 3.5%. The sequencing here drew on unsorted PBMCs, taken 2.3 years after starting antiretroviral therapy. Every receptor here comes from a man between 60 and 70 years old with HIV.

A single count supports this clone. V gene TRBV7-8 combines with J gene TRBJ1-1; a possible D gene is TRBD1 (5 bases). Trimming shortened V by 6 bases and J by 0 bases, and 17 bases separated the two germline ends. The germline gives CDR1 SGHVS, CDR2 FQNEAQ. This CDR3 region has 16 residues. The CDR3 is CASRLRGPTMNTEAFF. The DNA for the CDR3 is TGTGCCAGCAGACTTCGGGGACCCACCATGAACACTGAAGCTTTCTTT. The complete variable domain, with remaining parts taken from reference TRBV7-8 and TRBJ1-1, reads GAGVSQSPRYKVAKRGQDVALRCDPISGHVSLFWYQQALGQGPEFLTYFQNEAQLDKSGLPSDRFFAERPEGSVSTLKIQRTQQEDSAVYLCASRLRGPTMNTEAFFGQGTRLTVV.

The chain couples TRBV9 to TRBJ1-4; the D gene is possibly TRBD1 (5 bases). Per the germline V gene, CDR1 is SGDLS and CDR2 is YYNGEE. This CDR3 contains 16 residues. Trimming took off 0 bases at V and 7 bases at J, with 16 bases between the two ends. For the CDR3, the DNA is TGTGCCAGCAGCGTAGAGGGGCGAGTGCATGGTGAAAAACTGTTTTTT. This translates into CASSVEGRVHGEKLFF.

In nucleotides, the CDR3 is TGTGCCAGCAGCTCTGTGTTGGGGCTGGAGGCGGCGGGGGGCTACACCTTC. Amino acids: CASSSVLGLEAAGGYTF. The chain recombines TRBV5-4 with TRBJ1-2; D perhaps matches TRBD1 (5 bases). The germline CDR1 and CDR2 sequences are SGHNT and YYREEE (reference sequence). Trimming pared 3 bases from V and 8 bases from J, leaving 26 bases between. The CDR3 spans 17 residues.

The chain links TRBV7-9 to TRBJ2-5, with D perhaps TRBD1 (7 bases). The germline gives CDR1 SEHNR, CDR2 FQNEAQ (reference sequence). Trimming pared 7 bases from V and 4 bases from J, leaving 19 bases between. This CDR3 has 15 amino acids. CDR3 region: CASTGAQGGSETQYF. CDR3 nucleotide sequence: TGTGCCAGCACCGGGGCCCAGGGGGGATCAGAGACCCAGTACTTC.

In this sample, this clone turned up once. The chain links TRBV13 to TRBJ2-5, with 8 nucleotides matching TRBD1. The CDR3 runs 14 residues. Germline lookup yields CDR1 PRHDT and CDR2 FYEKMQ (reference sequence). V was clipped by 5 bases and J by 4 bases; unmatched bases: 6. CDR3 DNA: TGTGCCAGCAGCCTGTGGACAGGGCGAGAGACCCAGTACTTC. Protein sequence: CASSLWTGRETQYF.

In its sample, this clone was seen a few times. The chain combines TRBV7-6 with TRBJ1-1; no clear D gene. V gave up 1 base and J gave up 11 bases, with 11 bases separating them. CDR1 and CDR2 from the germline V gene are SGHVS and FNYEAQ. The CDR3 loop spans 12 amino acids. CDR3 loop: CASSLGGFRAFF. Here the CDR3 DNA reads TGTGCCAGCAGCTTAGGAGGCTTCCGGGCTTTCTTT.